The next 9 T cell receptor beta chains were all read from a single sample in a study of cytomegalovirus exposure and HLA in healthy donors. With 60 Vbeta and 13 Jbeta primers, the PCR was carried out. Profiled with immunoSEQ multiplex PCR; TCRdb holds only in-frame clones, not every one. The profile shows fewer than 90,000 clones, around 80% of them singletons. The sequencing sample was made of PBMCs. All receptors derive from a male donor in good health and CMV-seropositive.

The chain uses TRBV19 and TRBJ1-1, with D unresolved. The germline V gene has CDR1 LNHDA and CDR2 SQIVND (reference sequence). The CDR3 has 13 residues. Trimming removed 7 bases from V and 8 bases from J, with 17 bases in between. CDR3 DNA sequence: TGTGCCAGTACGTTGGAAGAGAGGGCCGAAGCTTTCTTT. Translated: CASTLEERAEAFF.

The chain links TRBV18 to TRBJ1-5; TRBD1 matches at 9 bases. The germline V gene has CDR1 KGHSH and CDR2 LQKENI. V lost 6 bases, J lost 3 bases, and 3 bases stayed unmatched. This CDR3 has 14 residues. In DNA form, the CDR3 reads TGTGCCAGCTCCGGGACAGGGATCAATCAGCCCCAGCATTTT. Encoded protein: CASSGTGINQPQHF.

The V and J genes are TRBV7-9 and TRBJ2-7; D perhaps matches TRBD2 (6 bases). V dropped 4 bases and J dropped 5 bases, with 9 bases sitting between them. There are 12 residues in the CDR3. CDR1 and CDR2 (germline): SEHNR, FQNEAQ (reference sequence). The CDR3 DNA follows: TGTGCCAGCAGCTGGGGGAGGAACGAGCAGTACTTC. Its translation: CASSWGRNEQYF.

The V call is TRBV18, the J call TRBJ2-5; D not resolved. This CDR3 comprises 12 residues. V was trimmed by 6 bases and J by 4 bases, leaving 9 bases between them. CDR1 is KGHSH and CDR2 is LQKENI in the germline V gene. DNA for the CDR3: TGTGCCAGCTCCCCTGGGCCAGAGACCCAGTACTTC. Amino acids: CASSPGPETQYF.

V and J are TRBV9 and TRBJ1-2; 9 nucleotides line up with TRBD1. V lost 1 base and J lost 8; bases outside the gene matches: 9. CDR3 length equals 15 residues. CDR1 is SGDLS, CDR2 YYNGEE, per germline. The CDR3 region is CASSVYIGQGLGYTF. In DNA form, the CDR3 reads TGTGCCAGCAGCGTATACATAGGACAGGGGCTGGGCTACACCTTC.

V usage is TRBV30 and J usage is TRBJ2-6; TRBD2 agrees at 13 bases. The CDR3 sequence is 21 residues long. The J segment lost 4 bases and the V segment lost 2 bases, leaving 17 bases of the junction unmatched. Germline CDR1 reads GTSNPN; CDR2 reads SVGIG (reference sequence). CDR3 in amino acids: CAWSLNSHGLAGVSGANVLTF. CDR3 in DNA: TGTGCCTGGAGTTTAAACAGTCACGGACTAGCGGGAGTATCAGGGGCCAACGTCCTGACTTTC.

This clone was counted only a few times. The chain combines TRBV4-2 with TRBJ2-3, with unresolved D. Germline V gene lookup returns CDR1 LGHNA and CDR2 YNFKEQ. The CDR3 is 14 amino acids. V lost 0 bases, J lost 6 bases, and 10 bases lay in between. The CDR3 region has the DNA TGTGCCAGCAGCCAAGATCTTCCACGGGATACGCAGTATTTT. The encoded protein is CASSQDLPRDTQYF.

Comments on this clone: The same CDR3 is also encoded by other DNA sequences in this sample. This chain joins TRBV6-4 and TRBJ2-1; 9 positions agree with TRBD2. CDR1 is MRHNA and CDR2 is SNTAGT in the germline V gene. Trimming cost V 0 bases and J 3 bases; bases outside gene matches: 3. The CDR3 is 16 amino acids. The CDR3 protein is CASSDSVSGSYNEQFF. The DNA for the CDR3 is TGTGCCAGCAGTGACTCGGTTAGCGGGAGCTACAATGAGCAGTTCTTC.

The chain is built from TRBV2 and TRBJ2-3; TRBD1 is a possible D gene (5 bases). Per the germline V gene, CDR1 is SNHLY and CDR2 is FYNNEI. The CDR3 covers 13 residues. V was cut by 6 bases and J by 4 bases, with 11 bases left in between. For the CDR3, the DNA is TGTGCCAGCAGGGAGCAGGGTTCAGATACGCAGTATTTT. It translates to CASREQGSDTQYF.